One T cell receptor beta chain is described in this entry. The germline V and J ends were trimmed by 3 bases and 0 bases, with 25 bases remaining between them. Per the germline V gene, CDR1 is MRHNA and CDR2 is SNTAGT. The CDR3 runs to 20 residues. In the original workflow: Quantification of nucleated cells was approximated via reference gene primer amplification. Using immunoSEQ multiplex PCR, the repertoire was profiled, and TCRdb retains in-frame clones only, with some absent. The V and J calls and the clone size are those of that table, but D and trimming were determined from the DNA. The table includes some 260,000 clones, 88% detected once. This specimen belongs to a study of blood T cell repertoires in COVID-19. The overall study: Italy, Spain and the United States were the sources of the convalescent and acute COVID-19 samples. The cDNA or gDNA used as material had been derived from T cells, B-cell-depleted T cells, or PBMCs.

The sequence was collected from a woman between 25 and 40 years old with acute or convalescent COVID-19. The sequenced material came from peripheral blood. This sequence joins TRBV6-4 and TRBJ2-3; perhaps TRBD2 as D (6 bases). CDR3 coding DNA: TGTGCCAGCAGTGAGCGGGCCAGCGCCGGGACTCCGAAAAGCACAGATACGCAGTATTTT. Its translation is CASSERASAGTPKSTDTQYF.